The 2 T cell receptor beta chains reported below all come from one sample, sequenced in a study of T cell responses to AZD1222 COVID-19 vaccine. The table came from immunoSEQ multiplex PCR; TCRdb's copy has only in-frame clones and leaves some out. This table holds fewer than 200,000 clones, about 90% found once. Sequenced material: peripheral blood, taken 28 days after the second AZD1222 dose. Receptor source: an adult who received the AZD1222 COVID-19 vaccine.

This sequence joins TRBV12-3 or TRBV12-4 and TRBJ1-2; D remains unclear. The CDR3 length is 12 residues. Trimming took off 5 bases at V and 4 bases at J, with 8 bases between the two ends. CDR3 residues: CASSPRTYGYTF. CDR3 DNA: TGTGCCAGCAGTCCGCGGACCTATGGCTACACCTTC.

This chain uses TRBV5-1 with TRBJ1-2, with TRBD1 matching 7 bases. The J segment lost 0 bases and the V segment lost 3 bases, leaving 5 bases of the junction unmatched. In germline, CDR1 is SGHRS, CDR2 YFSETQ. This CDR3 region has 15 residues. The CDR3, as DNA: TGCGCCAGCAGCTCCACAGGGGATTCTAACTATGGCTACACCTTC. Protein sequence: CASSSTGDSNYGYTF.